The entry that follows covers one T cell receptor beta chain sequence. This specimen belongs to a study of T cell responses to AZD1222 COVID-19 vaccine. Only in-frame clones appear in the TCRdb table, and some are missing; sequencing was by immunoSEQ multiplex PCR. This repertoire shows around 120,000 clones, roughly 90% found once; its top ten account for 14%. The V end lost 1 base, the J end lost 8 bases, and 23 bases lay between the germline ends. This CDR3 comprises 17 residues. From germline, CDR1 is LGHDT and CDR2 YNNKEL (reference sequence). The specimen was peripheral blood, collected on day 0 of AZD1222 vaccination. This TCR was recovered from an adult in good health. The chain combines TRBV3-1 (or the pseudogene TRBV3-2) with TRBJ1-2; the D gene is possibly TRBD1 (5 bases). This CDR3 is CASSQGGALVVSGGYTF. In DNA form, the CDR3 reads TGTGCCAGCAGCCAAGGTGGGGCCCTAGTGGTATCGGGGGGCTACACCTTC.